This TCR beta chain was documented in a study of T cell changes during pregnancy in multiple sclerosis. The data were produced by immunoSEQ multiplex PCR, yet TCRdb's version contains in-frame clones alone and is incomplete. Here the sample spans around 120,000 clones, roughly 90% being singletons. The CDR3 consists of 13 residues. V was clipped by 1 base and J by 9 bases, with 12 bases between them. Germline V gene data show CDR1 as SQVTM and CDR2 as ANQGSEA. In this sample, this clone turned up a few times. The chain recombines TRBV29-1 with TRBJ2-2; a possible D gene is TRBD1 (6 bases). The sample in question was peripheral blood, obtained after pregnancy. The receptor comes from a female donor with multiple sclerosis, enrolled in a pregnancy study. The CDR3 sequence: CSVEVGQGWELFF. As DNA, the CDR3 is TGCAGCGTTGAAGTGGGGCAGGGGTGGGAGCTGTTTTTT.